The 26 T cell receptor beta chains reported below all come from one sample, sequenced in a study of T cell changes during pregnancy in multiple sclerosis. Profiling relied on immunoSEQ multiplex PCR, and the TCRdb table lists in-frame clones only, not all of them. The table shows tens of thousands of clones, with roughly 92% occurring only once. The specimen comprised CD8+ T cells from peripheral blood mononuclear cells, sampled in the third trimester of pregnancy. Receptors were obtained from a female donor with multiple sclerosis, enrolled in a pregnancy study.

The rearrangement joins TRBV19 to TRBJ2-4; 7 positions agree with TRBD1. J was trimmed by 7 bases and V by 4 bases; bases with no gene match: 19. The germline gives CDR1 LNHDA, CDR2 SQIVND (reference sequence). There are 18 residues in the CDR3. The CDR3 DNA reads as TGTGCCAGTAGTACAACGCTTGGGACAGTATCGGAGACGAACATTCAGTACTTC. Its translation is CASSTTLGTVSETNIQYF.

This clone was seen once. V is TRBV27 and J is TRBJ2-3, with 11 bases fitting TRBD2. The CDR3 runs 15 residues. CDR1 MNHEY and CDR2 SMNVEV come from the germline V gene (reference sequence). The junction had 3 bases not matched to a gene; V was cut back by 5 bases and J by 2 bases. This CDR3 is CASSGTSGYTDTQYF. CDR3 sequence (DNA): TGTGCCAGCAGTGGGACTAGCGGCTACACAGATACGCAGTATTTT.

The rearrangement joins TRBV29-1 to TRBJ2-1; 13 bases align to TRBD2. The V gene end was trimmed by 0 bases and the J gene end by 13 bases; junction bases not matched to a gene: 9. Germline CDR1 and CDR2: SQVTM and ANQGSEA. The CDR3 runs 15 residues. In DNA, the CDR3 is TGCAGCGTTGAAGATAAGACTAGCGGGAGGTTAACCCAGTTCTTC. Translation: CSVEDKTSGRLTQFF.

V and J are TRBV29-1 and TRBJ2-1, with 11 nucleotides matching TRBD2. The germline gives CDR1 SQVTM, CDR2 ANQGSEA. The CDR3 totals 17 residues. V shed 6 bases and J 4 bases; nucleotides not matched to a gene: 14. The CDR3 spells CSVQNHHRLAGYNEQFF. CDR3 bases: TGCAGCGTCCAAAATCACCACCGACTAGCGGGGTACAATGAGCAGTTCTTC.

The V call is TRBV11-3, the J call TRBJ1-1; D not resolved. The ends were cut back, 3 bases at V and 1 base at J, with 6 bases in the middle. CDR1 SGHNT and CDR2 YENEEA come from the germline V gene. This CDR3 has 13 amino acids. This chain's CDR3 is CASSLTQNTEAFF. CDR3 DNA sequence: TGTGCCAGCAGCTTGACACAGAACACTGAAGCTTTCTTT.

J is TRBJ2-3 and V is TRBV27; D gene uncertain. The CDR3 is 13 amino acids. V was shortened by 6 bases and J by 3 bases, with 10 bases between the two germline ends. Germline V gene data show CDR1 as MNHEY and CDR2 as SMNVEV (reference sequence). The CDR3 reads CASSRHETDTQYF. The CDR3 region has the DNA TGTGCCAGCAGCAGACACGAGACAGATACGCAGTATTTT.

The chain carries TRBV5-6 and TRBJ2-7; 7 positions match TRBD2. Germline assignment: CDR1 SGHDT and CDR2 YYEEEE. Losses at the gene ends were 0 bases for V and 1 base for J; bases not matched to a gene: 4. The CDR3 contains 15 residues. The chain's CDR3 is CASSLGGTISYEQYF. DNA of the CDR3: TGTGCCAGCAGCTTGGGGGGGACTATTTCCTACGAGCAGTACTTC. Full variable domain (rest looked up from reference TRBV5-6 and TRBJ2-7): DAGVTQSPTHLIKTRGQQVTLRCSPKSGHDTVSWYQQALGQGPQFIFQYYEEEERQRGNFPDRFSGHQFPNYSSELNVNALLLGDSALYLCASSLGGTISYEQYFGPGTRLTVT.

The rearrangement joins TRBV28 to TRBJ1-2, with 7 bases that match TRBD1. The CDR3 extends over 13 amino acids. Trimming cost V 3 bases and J 6 bases; bases outside gene matches: 4. CDR1 is MDHEN and CDR2 is SYDVKM in the germline V gene. This CDR3 reads CASSFSRGDGYTF. The CDR3 coding sequence is TGTGCCAGCAGTTTTTCCAGGGGGGATGGCTACACCTTC.

This chain joins TRBV4-1 and TRBJ2-1; D gene unclear. V lost 4 bases and J 2 bases, leaving 18 bases between the germline ends. Germline CDR1 reads MGHRA; CDR2 reads YSYEKL. The CDR3 is made up of 17 amino acids. CDR3 sequence: CASSLGPARQTYNEQFF. In DNA, the CDR3 is TGCGCCAGCAGCCTCGGCCCTGCGCGACAAACCTACAATGAGCAGTTCTTC.

The chain joins TRBV27 to TRBJ2-1; the match to TRBD2 covers 7 bases. The V gene end was trimmed by 2 bases and the J gene end by 7 bases; junction bases not matched to a gene: 5. CDR3 size: 14 residues. CDR1 MNHEY and CDR2 SMNVEV come from the germline V gene (reference sequence). The CDR3 spells CASSLAGAGNEQFF. The CDR3 coding sequence is TGTGCCAGCAGTTTAGCGGGAGCGGGAAATGAGCAGTTCTTC.

The gene calls are TRBV27 and TRBJ2-2; the D gene is possibly TRBD2 (5 bases). Germline V gene lookup returns CDR1 MNHEY and CDR2 SMNVEV (reference sequence). The germline V and J ends were trimmed by 5 bases and 7 bases, with 14 bases remaining between them. The CDR3 covers 14 residues. DNA of the CDR3: TGTGCCAGCAGTCACGCGGACGGGAACGGGGAGCTGTTTTTT. Protein product: CASSHADGNGELFF.

This clone was detected once. This chain joins TRBV5-1 and TRBJ2-1; 10 bases line up with TRBD2. This CDR3 region has 14 residues. J lost 5 bases, V lost 8 bases, and 7 bases had no gene match. Per the germline V gene, CDR1 is SGHRS and CDR2 is YFSETQ. The CDR3: CASTGTSAHNEQFF. As DNA, the CDR3 is TGCGCCAGTACCGGGACTAGCGCCCACAATGAGCAGTTCTTC.

The gene calls are TRBV30 and TRBJ2-7; D possibly corresponds to TRBD1 (6 bases). The germline V gene has CDR1 GTSNPN and CDR2 SVGIG (reference sequence). The V gene lost 8 bases and the J gene lost 2 bases, with 10 bases spanning the gap. The CDR3 contains 11 residues. CDR3 bases: TGTGCCGGTACAGGGACCTACGAGCAGTACTTC. Translating gives CAGTGTYEQYF.

V is TRBV5-6 and J is TRBJ1-5, with D possibly matching TRBD1 (5 bases). V gave up 2 bases and J gave up 5 bases, with 5 bases separating them. The germline V gene encodes CDR1 SGHDT and CDR2 YYEEEE. The CDR3 consists of 12 residues. In DNA, the CDR3 is TGTGCCAGCAGCTTAGGGGATCAGCCCCAGCATTTT. It yields the protein CASSLGDQPQHF.

The rearrangement links TRBV4-1 to TRBJ2-5; D unresolved. The CDR3 spans 15 residues. The germline V and J ends were trimmed by 2 bases and 4 bases, with 14 bases remaining between them. CDR1 and CDR2 (germline): MGHRA, YSYEKL. The CDR3 nucleotides read TGCGCCAGCAGCCAACACCGGAGTTCTGGAGAGACCCAGTACTTC. Translated: CASSQHRSSGETQYF.

This clone was counted between two and nine times. The V and J genes are TRBV2 and TRBJ1-5; weak D call: TRBD1 (5 bases). Germline values: CDR1 SNHLY, CDR2 FYNNEI. V gave up 4 bases and J gave up 6 bases, with 16 bases separating them. This CDR3 has 15 amino acids. The CDR3 loop reads CASSAGRDRVQPQHF. DNA of the CDR3: TGTGCCAGCAGTGCAGGGAGGGATCGGGTTCAGCCCCAGCATTTT.

This chain joins TRBV5-4 and TRBJ2-7; no clear D gene. Looked up from germline, CDR1 is SGHNT and CDR2 is YYREEE (reference sequence). V was cut by 4 bases and J by 0 bases, with 8 bases left in between. The CDR3 spans 13 residues. CDR3 bases: TGTGCCAGCAGCGGCTCCTCCTCCTACGAGCAGTACTTC. This translates into CASSGSSSYEQYF.

The rearrangement joins TRBV27 to TRBJ1-3; a possible D gene is TRBD1 (5 bases). The CDR3 is 13 residues long. The ends were cut back, 5 bases at V and 1 base at J, with 6 bases in the middle. Germline V gives CDR1 MNHEY, CDR2 SMNVEV (reference sequence). Here the CDR3 reads CASSTGSGNTIYF. The DNA of the CDR3 is TGTGCCAGCAGTACAGGATCTGGAAACACCATATATTTT.

This chain uses TRBV6-4 with TRBJ2-2, with TRBD2 as a possible D gene (5 bases). From germline, CDR1 is MRHNA and CDR2 SNTAGT. Trimming took off 5 bases at V and 1 base at J, with 8 bases between the two ends. This CDR3 is built from 14 residues. The CDR3 DNA sequence: TGTGCCAGCAGTACGGGATGGAACACCGGGGAGCTGTTTTTT. Its translation is CASSTGWNTGELFF.

The gene calls are TRBV18 and TRBJ2-2; 7 nucleotides agree with TRBD1. J was trimmed by 4 bases and V by 1 base; bases with no gene match: 9. The length of the CDR3 is 17 residues. Germline assignment: CDR1 KGHSH and CDR2 LQKENI. The CDR3 nucleotides are TGTGCCAGCTCACCACGGCAGCAGGGGGATGGCACCGGGGAGCTGTTTTTT. Its protein is CASSPRQQGDGTGELFF.

This rearrangement joins TRBV6-1 to TRBJ1-5; D ambiguous. Germline CDR1 reads MNHNS; CDR2 reads SASEGT. V lost 3 bases, J lost 7 bases, and 4 bases lay in between. There are 11 residues in the CDR3. In nucleotides, the CDR3 is TGTGCCAGCAGTGACGTCCAGCCCCAGCATTTT. This sequence encodes CASSDVQPQHF.

The chain recombines TRBV5-8 with TRBJ2-1; D uncertain. The CDR3 has 16 residues. Trimming cost V 4 bases and J 2 bases, with 16 bases left between them. Germline V gives CDR1 SGHTS, CDR2 YDEGEE. The CDR3 loop is CASSALETLPYNEQFF. As DNA, the CDR3 is TGTGCCAGCAGCGCTCTAGAGACTCTACCCTACAATGAGCAGTTCTTC.

The chain carries TRBV27 and TRBJ2-1; 7 bases are shared with TRBD2. Per germline, CDR1 MNHEY and CDR2 SMNVEV (reference sequence). V shed 5 bases and J 9 bases; nucleotides not matched to a gene: 10. The CDR3 consists of 14 residues. The chain's CDR3 is CASSILETGGEQFF. DNA for the CDR3: TGTGCCAGCAGTATACTAGAGACGGGAGGTGAGCAGTTCTTC.

V and J are TRBV10-3 and TRBJ2-7; 8 bases are a match to TRBD2. Germline V gives CDR1 ENHRY, CDR2 SYGVKD. The trim removed 4 bases at V and 5 bases at J, leaving 4 bases unmatched. This CDR3 is 13 amino acids long. The chain's CDR3 is CAISASGSHEQYF. In DNA form, the CDR3 reads TGTGCCATCAGTGCCAGCGGGAGCCACGAGCAGTACTTC.

This chain connects TRBV29-1 to TRBJ2-1; a weak D match, TRBD2 (6 bases). Germline V gene sequence: CDR1 SQVTM, CDR2 ANQGSEA. The CDR3 extends over 12 amino acids. Between the trimmed V and J ends, which lost 3 bases and 8 bases, there was a span of 11 bases. The CDR3 region is CSVEGGADEQFF. CDR3 bases: TGCAGCGTTGAGGGAGGAGCGGATGAGCAGTTCTTC.

The rearrangement links TRBV11-2 to TRBJ2-7, with 12 bases that match TRBD2. Germline values: CDR1 SGHAT, CDR2 FQNNGV. V lost 0 bases and J lost 2; bases outside the gene matches: 11. The CDR3 covers 19 residues. The CDR3 loop reads CASSLDWGLAGPFTYEQYF. In DNA, the CDR3 is TGTGCCAGCAGCTTAGATTGGGGACTAGCGGGTCCATTTACCTACGAGCAGTACTTC.